The present T cell receptor (beta chain) was sequenced within a study of T cell responses to AZD1222 COVID-19 vaccine. As concerns this clone: Its antigen is as yet unknown.

The V and J ends lost 5 bases and 14 bases respectively, with 18 bases between them. The CDR3 spans 13 residues. The germline V gene has CDR1 MNHEY and CDR2 SMNVEV (reference sequence). Assay: immunoSEQ multiplex PCR; the TCRdb copy retains only in-frame clones and omits some. The sample carries about 160,000 clones, around 90% recorded once. General observations from the study: Targets within unmutated variant regions were reportedly found for nearly half of spike-specific TCRs. Without day 14 samples, only post-peak T cell repertoires were studied. Spike-specific TCR breadth rose after two AZD1222 doses, and depth rose as well.

The specimen comprised peripheral blood, sampled 28 days after the second AZD1222 dose. This TCR was recovered from an adult who received the AZD1222 COVID-19 vaccine. The rearrangement joins TRBV27 to TRBJ1-4; tentatively, D is TRBD1 (6 bases). CDR3 sequence: CASSPWVGGVLFF. As DNA, the CDR3 is TGTGCCAGCAGTCCCTGGGTAGGGGGAGTGCTGTTTTTT.